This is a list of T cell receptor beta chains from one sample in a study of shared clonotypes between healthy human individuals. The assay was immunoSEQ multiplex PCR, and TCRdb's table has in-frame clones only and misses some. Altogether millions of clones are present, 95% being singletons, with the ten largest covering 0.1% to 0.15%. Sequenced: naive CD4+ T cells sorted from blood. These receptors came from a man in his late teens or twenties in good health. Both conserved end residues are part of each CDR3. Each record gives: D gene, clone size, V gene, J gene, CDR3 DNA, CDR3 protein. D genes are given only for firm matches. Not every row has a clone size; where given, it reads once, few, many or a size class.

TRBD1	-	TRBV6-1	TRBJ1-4	TGTGCCAGCAGTGAGGGACAGAAGAATGAAAAACTGTTTTTT	CASSEGQKNEKLFF
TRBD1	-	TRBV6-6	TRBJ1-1	TGTGCCAGCACGGACAGGTCTGGTGAAGCTTTCTTT	CASTDRSGEAFF
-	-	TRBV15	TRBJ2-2	TGTGCCACCAGCAGAGATATACGGAACACCGGGGAGCTGTTTTTT	CATSRDIRNTGELFF
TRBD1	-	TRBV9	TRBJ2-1	TGTGCCAGCAGCGTCGGACAGGGCGGGGCGAGAAATGAGCAGTTCTTC	CASSVGQGGARNEQFF
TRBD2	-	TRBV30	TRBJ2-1	TGTGCCTGGAGTGGTAGACTAGCGGAGGGGAATGAGCAGTTCTTC	CAWSGRLAEGNEQFF
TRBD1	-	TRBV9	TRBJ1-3	TGTGCCAGCAGCGTATCGACAGGGGACTCTGGAAACACCATATATTTT	CASSVSTGDSGNTIYF
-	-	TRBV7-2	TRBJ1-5	TGTGCCAGCAGCTTAAAGGCAGGGGATCAGCCCCAGCATTTT	CASSLKAGDQPQHF
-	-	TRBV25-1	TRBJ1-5	TGTGCCAGCGGAGGGGGGGTACTGGGCAATCAGCCCCAGCATTTT	CASGGGVLGNQPQHF
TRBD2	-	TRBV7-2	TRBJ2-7	TGTGCCAGCAGCCCCACCCGCGGGAGAGGCTACGAGCAGTACTTC	CASSPTRGRGYEQYF
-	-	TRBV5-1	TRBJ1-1	TGCGCCAGCAGCGAACAGGAGCACACTGAAGCTTTCTTT	CASSEQEHTEAFF
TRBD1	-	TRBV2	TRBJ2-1	TGTGCCAGCAGTCCGGGACAGGGGAGAGTCAATGAGCAGTTCTTC	CASSPGQGRVNEQFF
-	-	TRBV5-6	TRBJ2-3	TGTGCCAGCAGCTTGGTAGCGGATTGGGATACGCAGTATTTT	CASSLVADWDTQYF
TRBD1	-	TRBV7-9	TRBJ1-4	TGTGCCAGCAGCTTATCGCCAGGGGGAGTGGAAAAACTGTTTTTT	CASSLSPGGVEKLFF
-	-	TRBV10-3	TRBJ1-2	TGTGCCATCAGTCCCGGGACGAAATATCCTGGTGGCTACACCTTC	CAISPGTKYPGGYTF
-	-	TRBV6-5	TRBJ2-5	TGTGCCCGGGGATGGGAAGAGACCCAGTACTTC	CARGWEETQYF
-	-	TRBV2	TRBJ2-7	TGTGCCAGCGGCAAGGAGGTAGCAAAATACGAGCAGTACTTC	CASGKEVAKYEQYF
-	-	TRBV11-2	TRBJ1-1	TGTGCCAGCAGCCTTGGACAGATAAACACTGAAGCTTTCTTT	CASSLGQINTEAFF
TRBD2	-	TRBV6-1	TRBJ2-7	TGTGCCAGCATTACCAGCGGGGTGAGCTCCTACGAGCAGTACTTC	CASITSGVSSYEQYF
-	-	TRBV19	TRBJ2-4	TGTGCCAGTAGTATAGCAGGACAAAACATTCAGTACTTC	CASSIAGQNIQYF
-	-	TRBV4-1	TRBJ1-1	TGCGCCAGCAGCCAAGCGAAGGCAGAGAACACTGAAGCTTTCTTT	CASSQAKAENTEAFF
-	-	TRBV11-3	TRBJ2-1	TGTGCCAGCAGCTCCGGACAGTTTGGCAATGAGCAGTTCTTC	CASSSGQFGNEQFF
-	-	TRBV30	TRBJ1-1	TGTGCCTGGAGTTTGGAGGGGCACATGGCTTTCTTT	CAWSLEGHMAFF
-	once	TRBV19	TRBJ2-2	TGTGCCAGTAGTATACAGGACACCGGGGAGCTGTTTTTT	CASSIQDTGELFF
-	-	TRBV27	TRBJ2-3	TGTGCCAGCAGTTTTAGGACTAGCACAGATACGCAGTATTTT	CASSFRTSTDTQYF
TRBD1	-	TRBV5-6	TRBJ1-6	TGTGCCAGCAGCGGGACAGAGAATTCACCCCTCCACTTT	CASSGTENSPLHF
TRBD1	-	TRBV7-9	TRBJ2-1	TGTGCCAGCAGCTTAAGCAGACAGGGGGCAAGTGAGCAGTTCTTC	CASSLSRQGASEQFF
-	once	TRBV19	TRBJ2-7	TGTGCCAGTAGTACCACCGCGGGCTCCTACGAGCAGTACTTC	CASSTTAGSYEQYF
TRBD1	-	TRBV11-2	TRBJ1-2	TGTGCCAGCAGCTCCCAGCCTCGACAGGGGGCGTATATTGGCTACACCTTC	CASSSQPRQGAYIGYTF
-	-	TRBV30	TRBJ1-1	TGTGCCTGGTACCGGGGGAACCTGAACACTGAAGCTTTCTTT	CAWYRGNLNTEAFF
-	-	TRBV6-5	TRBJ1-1	TGTGCCAGCTCCTGGGGGCGGAACACTGAAGCTTTCTTT	CASSWGRNTEAFF
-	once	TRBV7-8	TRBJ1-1	TGTGCCAGCAGCTCGGCTTACCCCATCGGGAACACTGAAGCTTTCTTT	CASSSAYPIGNTEAFF
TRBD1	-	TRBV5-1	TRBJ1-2	TGCGCCAGCAGCGGGGGACAGGGCTATGGCTACACCTTC	CASSGGQGYGYTF
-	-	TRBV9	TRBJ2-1	TGTGCCAGCGGGCAAGAGGGGGAGGTATACAATGAGCAGTTCTTC	CASGQEGEVYNEQFF
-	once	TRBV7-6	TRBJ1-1	TGTGCCAGCAGCTTAGGGGGCCGCACTGAAGCTTTCTTT	CASSLGGRTEAFF
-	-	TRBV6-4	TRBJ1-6	TGTGCCAGCAGGGCCCTGGTTGAGGGAGCAGTGGCGTATTCACCCCTCCACTTT	CASRALVEGAVAYSPLHF
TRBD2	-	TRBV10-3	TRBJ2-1	TGTGCCATCAGCCGGACTAGCGAATACAATGAGCAGTTCTTC	CAISRTSEYNEQFF